One and the same sample provided the 21 T cell receptor beta chains below, sequenced in a study of Graves' ophthalmopathy and Graves' hyperthyroidism. Amplification of the TCR beta CDR3 regions used RNA transcripts (as template). HTBI primers were used in a first-round RT-PCR, which preceded a second-round multiplex PCR. TCRdb recomputed calls from the multiplex PCR reads with MiXCR, one row per CDR3 protein. The table has roughly 400,000 distinct CDR3 sequences, 15% to 17% seen once; the top ten hold 5.5% to 7%. The sequencing sample was made of peripheral blood. The receptors were gathered from a woman between 18 and 29 years old with stable Graves' hyperthyroidism.

This clonotype was observed at least ten times. The V call is TRBV27, the J call TRBJ2-7; D may be TRBD2 (6 bases). CDR1 and CDR2 from the germline V gene are MNHEY and SMNVEV (reference sequence). CDR3 length: 14 amino acids. The V end lost 5 bases, the J end lost 1 base, and 12 bases lay between the germline ends. In nucleotides, the CDR3 is TGTGCCAGCAGTCCCGGGGACTCATCCTACGAGCAGTACTTC. It is translated as CASSPGDSSYEQYF.

This clonotype showed up just a few times. Possible read error: a much larger clone is one base away. J is TRBJ2-5 and V is TRBV6-2 or TRBV6-3; D may be TRBD1 (5 bases). Per the germline V gene, CDR1 is MNHEY and CDR2 is SVGEGT. The CDR3 is made up of 15 amino acids. CDR3 residues: CASSFRRQRQKTQYF. In nucleotides, the CDR3 is TGTGCCAGCAGTTTCCGAAGACAGCGCCAAAAGACCCAGTACTTC.

V usage is TRBV7-2 and J usage is TRBJ1-5, with 7 bases matching TRBD1. In germline, CDR1 is SGHTA, CDR2 FQGNSA. With 3 bases clipped from V and 8 bases from J, the junction kept 4 bases outside the gene matches. There are 13 residues in the CDR3. CDR3 sequence: CASSFRGPEPQHF. In nucleotides, the CDR3 is TGTGCCAGCAGCTTTAGGGGGCCCGAGCCCCAGCATTTT.

The V call is TRBV12-3 or TRBV12-4, the J call TRBJ1-1; D is ambiguous. V lost 0 bases, J lost 11 bases, and 16 bases lay in between. The CDR3 runs 14 residues. The DNA of the CDR3 is TGTGCCAGCAGTTTAGCGCGGAGGGTATATGAGGCTTTCTTT. It yields the protein CASSLARRVYEAFF.

This sequence joins TRBV28 and TRBJ1-2; D might be TRBD1 (5 bases). The V and J ends lost 3 bases and 8 bases respectively, with 16 bases between them. There are 14 residues in the CDR3. Germline V gene data show CDR1 as MDHEN and CDR2 as SYDVKM. The chain's CDR3 is CASSFRGKLRGYTF. The CDR3 DNA reads as TGTGCCAGCAGTTTCCGGGGGAAGCTCCGAGGCTACACCTTC.

The sample holds many counts of this clonotype. The rearrangement joins TRBV7-2 to TRBJ1-1; D is unclear. The CDR3 totals 11 residues. V lost 6 bases, J lost 2 bases, and 4 bases lay in between. Germline V gene sequence: CDR1 SGHTA, CDR2 FQGNSA. The CDR3 DNA reads as TGTGCCAGCAGGATTAACACTGAAGCTTTCTTT. Translating gives CASRINTEAFF.

The chain carries TRBV12-3 or TRBV12-4 and TRBJ1-3; D gene uncertain. The CDR3 is 17 amino acids. V lost 5 bases and J 3 bases, leaving 20 bases between the germline ends. The CDR3 bases are TGTGCCAGCAGTCCCTGGACGTCGCCCATTGGTGGAAACACCATATATTTT. Translated: CASSPWTSPIGGNTIYF.

This chain links TRBV2 with TRBJ2-3; D may be TRBD1 (6 bases). The CDR3 spans 15 residues. CDR1 is SNHLY, CDR2 FYNNEI, per germline. V lost 2 bases and J lost 1, with 10 bases in between. CDR3 amino acids: CASSELGGRTDTQYF. CDR3 nucleotides: TGTGCCAGCAGTGAATTAGGGGGTCGCACAGATACGCAGTATTTT.

This clonotype was recorded at least ten times. The CDR3 loop reads CATEGNRAETQYF. The CDR3 nucleotides are TGTGCCACCGAGGGGAACAGGGCAGAGACCCAGTACTTC. The chain combines TRBV19 with TRBJ2-5, with a weak D call TRBD1 (6 bases). The CDR3 is 13 residues long. With 10 bases removed from V and 4 bases from J, the gap between germline ends came to 16 bases. CDR1 is LNHDA and CDR2 is SQIVND in the germline V gene (reference sequence). The full variable domain, with the rest looked up from reference TRBV19 and TRBJ2-5, is DGGITQSPKYLFRKEGQNVTLSCEQNLNHDAMYWYRQDPGQGLRLIYYSQIVNDFQKGDIAEGYSVSREKKESFPLTVTSAQKNPTAFYLCATEGNRAETQYFGPGTRLLVL.

In its sample, this clonotype was seen a few times. This chain connects TRBV27 to TRBJ2-5, with 12 bases matching TRBD1. The CDR3 runs to 15 residues. J lost 5 bases, V lost 8 bases, and 9 bases had no gene match. The germline V gene encodes CDR1 MNHEY and CDR2 SMNVEV (reference sequence). The CDR3 here is CASGPRDRGPETQYF. CDR3 sequence (DNA): TGTGCCAGCGGACCCCGGGACAGGGGGCCGGAGACCCAGTACTTC.

This clonotype appeared many times. The V call is TRBV6-4, the J call TRBJ2-5; 9 nucleotides line up with TRBD2. The CDR3 contains 17 residues. V gave up 0 bases and J gave up 1 base; unmatched junction bases: 6. The germline CDR1 and CDR2 sequences are MRHNA and SNTAGT. The CDR3 bases are TGTGCCAGCAGTGACTCCCCGGAGCGGGGGGTCCAAGAGACCCAGTACTTC. Protein sequence: CASSDSPERGVQETQYF.

Many counts were recorded for this clonotype. This sequence joins TRBV7-2 and TRBJ1-5; TRBD1 matches 10 bases. The J segment lost 4 bases and the V segment lost 5 bases, leaving 5 bases of the junction unmatched. The germline CDR1 and CDR2 sequences are SGHTA and FQGNSA. CDR3 length: 15 residues. In DNA form, the CDR3 reads TGTGCCAGCAGCCCTTCGGACAGGGGGAATCAGCCCCAGCATTTT. Its translation is CASSPSDRGNQPQHF.

There are a few counts of this clonotype. The junction shows a germline mismatch at one end, possibly a read error. The chain couples TRBV15 to TRBJ1-5; no clear D gene. Germline V lookup: CDR1 LNHNV, CDR2 YYDKDF (reference sequence). This CDR3 contains 18 residues. CDR3 DNA: TGTGCCACCGGCAGAGATAGGATAATGGCCTCCTTAAATCAGCCCCAGCATTTT. Translation gives CATGRDRIMASLNQPQHF.

The chain uses TRBV7-2 and TRBJ1-1, with a possible D match to TRBD1 (6 bases). The V gene's germline CDR1 is SGHTA and CDR2 FQGNSA. With 7 bases removed from V and 0 bases from J, the gap between germline ends came to 12 bases. The CDR3 consists of 14 residues. The CDR3 here is CASTKGQLNTEAFF. The DNA of the CDR3 is TGTGCCAGCACCAAAGGACAGCTGAACACTGAAGCTTTCTTT.

The chain recombines TRBV29-1 with TRBJ2-5, with 11 positions matching TRBD2. The CDR3 runs 11 residues. CDR1 is SQVTM, CDR2 ANQGSEA, per germline. The J segment lost 4 bases and the V segment lost 8 bases, leaving 0 bases of the junction unmatched. CDR3 nucleotide sequence: TGCAGCACTAGCGGGGGAGAGACCCAGTACTTC. Protein sequence: CSTSGGETQYF. The whole variable domain, remainder taken from reference TRBV29-1 and TRBJ2-5, is SAVISQKPSRDICQRGTSLTIQCQVDSQVTMMFWYRQQPGQSLTLIATANQGSEATYESGFVIDKFPISRPNLTFSTLTVSNMSPEDSSIYLCSTSGGETQYFGPGTRLLVL.

A word on this clonotype: This could be a read error, since a much larger clone is one nucleotide away. This rearrangement joins TRBV2 to TRBJ1-5; D is unclear. Germline V gene lookup returns CDR1 SNHLY and CDR2 FYNNEI. V lost 3 bases and J lost 4, with 16 bases in between. The CDR3 runs to 16 residues. The CDR3 spells CASSERRAVINQPQHF. For the CDR3, the DNA is TGTGCCAGCAGTGAGCGTCGGGCAGTGATTAATCAGCCCCAGCATTTT.

Many counts were recorded for this clonotype. V usage is TRBV27 and J usage is TRBJ1-1, with D maybe TRBD1 (5 bases). This CDR3 has 15 residues. Per germline, CDR1 MNHEY and CDR2 SMNVEV (reference sequence). V dropped 7 bases and J dropped 1 base, with 16 bases sitting between them. Here the CDR3 reads CASNTQGGRNTEAFF. The CDR3 DNA reads as TGTGCCAGCAATACCCAGGGAGGGCGGAACACTGAAGCTTTCTTT.

At least ten counts were recorded for this clonotype. V gene TRBV10-3 combines with J gene TRBJ1-1, with 7 bases identical to TRBD1. V was pared by 2 bases and J by 1 base, with 1 base of the junction left unmatched. The CDR3 extends over 14 amino acids. From germline, CDR1 is ENHRY and CDR2 SYGVKD. DNA for the CDR3: TGTGCCATCAGTGAGGGACAGGCGAACACTGAAGCTTTCTTT. Amino acids: CAISEGQANTEAFF.

This clonotype was seen many times. The chain has TRBV6-5 and TRBJ2-7, with D unresolved. CDR1 MNHEY and CDR2 SVGAGI come from the germline V gene. V shed 3 bases and J shed 2 bases, with 8 bases lying between them. The CDR3 spans 13 residues. CDR3 loop: CASSYTVTYEQYF. The CDR3 DNA sequence: TGTGCCAGCAGTTATACGGTAACCTACGAGCAGTACTTC.

This clonotype was counted at least ten times. The V call is TRBV6-2 or TRBV6-3, the J call TRBJ2-2; no definite D call. The CDR3 contains 16 residues. Deletions cut 2 bases from V and 0 bases from J, with 10 bases between. Germline CDR1 and CDR2: MNHEY and SVGEGT. CDR3 residues: CASSYRIKSNTGELFF. CDR3 nucleotide sequence: TGTGCCAGCAGTTACCGAATCAAATCGAACACCGGGGAGCTGTTTTTT.

The chain has TRBV20-1 and TRBJ2-7; 7 bases line up with TRBD2. V lost 3 bases and J lost 7; bases outside the gene matches: 12. The CDR3 runs 14 residues. CDR1 and CDR2 from the germline V gene are DFQATT and SNEGSKA (reference sequence). CDR3 amino acids: CSASPGGTAWEQYF. The CDR3 nucleotides are TGCAGTGCTAGCCCCGGGGGGACGGCGTGGGAGCAGTACTTC.